This T cell receptor (beta chain) was documented in a study of blood T cell repertoires in COVID-19. As for the study in general: COVID-19 samples from acute and convalescent phases originated in the United States, Italy and Spain. T cells, B-cell-depleted T cells, or PBMCs supplied cDNA or gDNA.

Per the original data handling: The assay estimated nucleated cells by amplifying reference gene primers. Repertoires were generated with immunoSEQ multiplex PCR, while TCRdb's copy carries only in-frame clones and drops some. D and trimming come from the DNA, and the V and J calls and clone size come from that table. The repertoire holds tens of thousands of clones, 70% to 85% seen once, with over 20% in the top ten. This TCR came from a woman of 80 years or more with active or convalescent COVID-19. The sequencing input was peripheral blood.

CDR3 nucleotides: TGTGCCAGCAGTTCATATTCGGGACAGGGGGCCTACGAGCAGTACTTC. Translated: CASSSYSGQGAYEQYF. The chain links TRBV7-9 to TRBJ2-7; TRBD1 matches 11 bases. This CDR3 comprises 16 residues. J was trimmed by 2 bases and V by 6 bases; bases with no gene match: 9. The V gene's germline CDR1 is SEHNR and CDR2 FQNEAQ (reference sequence).